The present T cell receptor beta chain was sequenced within a study of CD8 T cells in Susac syndrome. V shed 1 base and J shed 0 bases, with 12 bases lying between them. The CDR3 spans 15 residues. Germline V lookup: CDR1 DFQATT, CDR2 SNEGSKA (reference sequence). The multiple sclerosis control group consisted of treatment-naive patients whose relapsing-remitting disease, which was either stable or active, fulfilled revised McDonald criteria. The authors reverse transcribed 0.5 to 1 ug RNA with random hexamers. TCRdb recomputed calls from the immunoSEQ multiplex PCR reads with MiXCR, one row per CDR3 protein. Among about 180,000 distinct CDR3 sequences listed, approximately 93% were seen once.

Sequenced material: CD4+ T cells from PBMCs. This chain connects TRBV20-1 to TRBJ1-2, with D possibly TRBD1 on 5 matching bases. The clonotype originates from a human donor with multiple sclerosis. The CDR3 spells CSARVGGRSNYGYTF. CDR3 coding DNA: TGCAGTGCTAGAGTTGGGGGGAGATCTAACTATGGCTACACCTTC.